Listed below are T cell receptor beta chains from one sample, sequenced in a study of CD8+CD57+ T cells in acquired aplastic anemia. TCRdb re-called the reads with MiXCR, one entry per CDR3 protein. The data contain fewer than 200,000 distinct CDR3 sequences, approximately 48% of them seen just once; the ten biggest clones take up about an eighth. Sequencing was carried out using sorted CD4+, CD8+, or CD8+CD57+ T cells (not recorded which) from PBMCs. Every receptor here comes from a human donor with aplastic anemia. Each CDR3 is given with its conserved first and last residue. D genes are given only for firm matches. A clone size is listed for some rows: how often the clone was seen (once, few, many), or a class if it is expanded.

J: TRBJ1-4
D: TRBD1
V: TRBV20-1
size: .
DNA: TGCAGTGCGGACAGGGTGGTTGCGGGGGAAGAAAAACTGTTTTTT
CDR3: CSADRVVAGEEKLFF

J: TRBJ2-1
D: .
V: TRBV5-1
size: .
DNA: TGCGCCAGCAGCTTGGCCGGTGGGAGCGCCTACAATGAGCAGTTCTTC
CDR3: CASSLAGGSAYNEQFF

J: TRBJ2-3
D: .
V: TRBV9
size: .
DNA: TGTGCCAGCAGCGTAGGCAACATTAGCACAGATACGCAGTATTTT
CDR3: CASSVGNISTDTQYF

J: TRBJ2-5
D: .
V: TRBV29-1
size: .
DNA: TGCAGCGTTGTCTGGACAGAGACCCAAGAGACCCAGTACTTC
CDR3: CSVVWTETQETQYF

J: TRBJ2-5
D: TRBD2
V: TRBV11-3
size: many
DNA: TGTGCCAGCAGCTTAGAGGTAGCGGGCCATCAAGGGACCCAGTACTTC
CDR3: CASSLEVAGHQGTQYF

J: TRBJ2-1
D: .
V: TRBV11-2
size: few
DNA: TGTGCCAGCAGCTCAAATACGAACCGATACAATGAGCAGTTCTTC
CDR3: CASSSNTNRYNEQFF

J: TRBJ1-1
D: .
V: TRBV20-1
size: .
DNA: TGCAGTGCTAGAGAGCCGAGAGTGAGGAACACTGAAGCTTTCTTT
CDR3: CSAREPRVRNTEAFF

J: TRBJ1-4
D: .
V: TRBV2
size: many
DNA: TGTGCCAGCGGGGCAGGGAGCCGGAATGAAAAACTGTTTTTT
CDR3: CASGAGSRNEKLFF

J: TRBJ2-5
D: .
V: TRBV24-1
size: .
DNA: TGTGCCACCAGAGACTCTGGGCCTTCAGAGACCCAGTACTTC
CDR3: CATRDSGPSETQYF

J: TRBJ2-3
D: TRBD2
V: TRBV19
size: once
DNA: TGTGCCAGTAGTAGTTCGCGCTTGGCTAGCGGGAGGAGCCCCATAGATACGCAGTGTTTT
CDR3: CASSSSRLASGRSPIDTQCF

J: TRBJ2-3
D: .
V: TRBV7-9
size: many
DNA: TGTGCCAGCAGCCGTGCTGGGGCAGATACGCAGTATTTT
CDR3: CASSRAGADTQYF

J: TRBJ2-7
D: .
V: TRBV30
size: few
DNA: TGTGCCTGGAGTATGGGGGGGGCCCCCTACGAGCAGTACTTC
CDR3: CAWSMGGAPYEQYF

J: TRBJ2-7
D: TRBD2
V: TRBV5-6
size: .
DNA: TGTGCCAGCAGCTTGTGGCTAGCGGGAGGGATCCCCTACGAGCAGTACTTC
CDR3: CASSLWLAGGIPYEQYF

J: TRBJ1-5
D: .
V: TRBV4-1
size: many
DNA: TGCGCCAGCAGCCAACCCGGACGGGACAATCAGCCCCAGCATTTT
CDR3: CASSQPGRDNQPQHF

J: TRBJ2-3
D: TRBD1
V: TRBV5-1
size: many
DNA: TGCGCCAGCAGCTTGAACGGACAGGGCAGCACAGATACGCAGTATTTT
CDR3: CASSLNGQGSTDTQYF

J: TRBJ2-4
D: .
V: TRBV5-1
size: .
DNA: TGCGCCAGCAGCATTGCGGCGACTGGTGGAGACATTCAGTACTTC
CDR3: CASSIAATGGDIQYF

J: TRBJ1-2
D: .
V: TRBV7-3
size: .
DNA: TGTGCCAGCAGCTCTCAATCAGGGTATGGCTACACCTTC
CDR3: CASSSQSGYGYTF

J: TRBJ2-3
D: TRBD1
V: TRBV7-9
size: many
DNA: TGTGCCAGCAGCGCAAGGACAGGCATCACAGATACGCAGTATTTT
CDR3: CASSARTGITDTQYF

J: TRBJ2-3
D: TRBD1
V: TRBV6-4
size: .
DNA: TGTGCCAGCAGTGACTCTGGACAGGGATCAGATACGCAGTATTTT
CDR3: CASSDSGQGSDTQYF

J: TRBJ1-4
D: TRBD1
V: TRBV20-1
size: .
DNA: TGCAGTGCTAGAGAGGGACAGATGTGGGAAAAACTGTTTTTT
CDR3: CSAREGQMWEKLFF

J: TRBJ2-7
D: .
V: TRBV10-2
size: many
DNA: TGCGCCAGCAGTAAGGGGAAAGTGATTGGCGAGCAGTACTTC
CDR3: CASSKGKVIGEQYF

J: TRBJ2-1
D: .
V: TRBV15
size: .
DNA: TGTGCCACCAGCACCATTGAAGGGGGTCTCTCCTACAATGAGCAGTTCTTC
CDR3: CATSTIEGGLSYNEQFF

J: TRBJ2-3
D: .
V: TRBV2
size: .
DNA: TGTGCCAGCAGTGCCTGGACGGCCACAGATACGCAGTATTTT
CDR3: CASSAWTATDTQYF

J: TRBJ1-3
D: .
V: TRBV7-2
size: many
DNA: TGTGCCAGCAGCTCCGGGACTCCGAGCTCTGGAAACACCATATATTTT
CDR3: CASSSGTPSSGNTIYF

J: TRBJ2-5
D: TRBD1
V: TRBV9
size: many
DNA: TGTGCCAGCAGCGTCGGACAGGTGGGGGAGACCCAGTACTTC
CDR3: CASSVGQVGETQYF

J: TRBJ2-7
D: TRBD1
V: TRBV5-4
size: few
DNA: TGTGCCAGCAGCTTGTGGACAGGGGGTTACGAGCAGTACTTC
CDR3: CASSLWTGGYEQYF

J: TRBJ2-2
D: .
V: TRBV11-3
size: .
DNA: TGTGCCAGCAGCCGAAAGGGGAGCACCGGGGAGCTGTTTTTT
CDR3: CASSRKGSTGELFF

J: TRBJ2-3
D: .
V: TRBV3-1
size: many
DNA: TGTGCCAGCAGCCAAGGACAGGGAGGAGATACGCAGTATTTT
CDR3: CASSQGQGGDTQYF

J: TRBJ1-1
D: .
V: TRBV6-1
size: .
DNA: TGTGCCAGCAGTGGGGGTTTGAACACTGACGCTTTCTTT
CDR3: CASSGGLNTDAFF

J: TRBJ1-3
D: .
V: TRBV5-1
size: many
DNA: TGCGCCAGCAGCACCAGCGACTCTGGAAACACCATATATTTT
CDR3: CASSTSDSGNTIYF

J: TRBJ2-1
D: TRBD2
V: TRBV19
size: .
DNA: TGTGCCAGTAGTACCCTCCTAGCGGACAATGAGCAGTTCTTC
CDR3: CASSTLLADNEQFF

J: TRBJ2-3
D: TRBD2
V: TRBV30
size: .
DNA: TGTGCCTGGGATACTAGCGAGGGTACGCAGTATTTT
CDR3: CAWDTSEGTQYF

J: TRBJ2-7
D: .
V: TRBV9
size: .
DNA: TGTGCCAGCAGCGCCGGGCAGGAGGGGACAATGGGGCAGTACTTC
CDR3: CASSAGQEGTMGQYF

J: TRBJ1-2
D: .
V: TRBV29-1
size: .
DNA: TGCAGCGTTGAACCGACAAGGGAGCGAATCGGTGGCTACACCTTC
CDR3: CSVEPTRERIGGYTF

J: TRBJ1-1
D: TRBD1
V: TRBV5-4
size: .
DNA: TGTGCCAGCAGCACAGGGGGCCATATCGCTGACGCTTTCTTT
CDR3: CASSTGGHIADAFF

J: TRBJ2-1
D: .
V: TRBV29-1
size: .
DNA: TGCAGCGTTATGGACCCAAATGAGCAGTTCTTC
CDR3: CSVMDPNEQFF

J: TRBJ2-7
D: TRBD1
V: TRBV3-1
size: many
DNA: TGTGCCAGCAGCCATACGGGACAGGGTAACGAGCAGTACTTC
CDR3: CASSHTGQGNEQYF

J: TRBJ1-4
D: .
V: TRBV6-1
size: many
DNA: TGTGCCAGCAGTGAAGCGTTGGGGCAGTCGAGACTGTTTTTT
CDR3: CASSEALGQSRLFF

J: TRBJ2-5
D: TRBD2
V: TRBV3-1
size: .
DNA: TGTGCCAGCAGCCATCCCCCGACACTAGCGGGGGCAGAGACCCAGTACTTC
CDR3: CASSHPPTLAGAETQYF

J: TRBJ2-3
D: TRBD1
V: TRBV12-3/TRBV12-4
size: many
DNA: TGTGCCAGCAGTTTCGGACAGGGACGGCAGTCACAGTATTTT
CDR3: CASSFGQGRQSQYF

J: TRBJ1-3
D: .
V: TRBV19
size: .
DNA: TGTGCCAGTAGTACAAACAGGGAAGTCAACACCATATATTTT
CDR3: CASSTNREVNTIYF

J: TRBJ2-3
D: TRBD2
V: TRBV5-1
size: .
DNA: TGCGCCAGCAGCTCCGGACTAGCGGGGGTGCAGTATTTT
CDR3: CASSSGLAGVQYF

J: TRBJ1-2
D: .
V: TRBV2
size: .
DNA: TGTGCCAGCAGGACCGGGCAGACCTATGGCTACACCTTC
CDR3: CASRTGQTYGYTF

J: TRBJ2-7
D: .
V: TRBV7-9
size: many
DNA: TGTGCCAGCAGCTTAGGGACAGCAGGGTACGAGCAGTACTTC
CDR3: CASSLGTAGYEQYF

J: TRBJ1-2
D: .
V: TRBV19
size: .
DNA: TGTGCCAGTAGTATAGATACTAACTATGGCTACACCTTC
CDR3: CASSIDTNYGYTF

J: TRBJ2-3
D: .
V: TRBV10-1
size: .
DNA: TGCGCCAGCAGTGTCATCGGGCGCTCAGATACGCAGTATTTT
CDR3: CASSVIGRSDTQYF

J: TRBJ2-5
D: .
V: TRBV27
size: .
DNA: TGTGCCAGCAGTTTATCGGGTGGGGAAGAGACCCAGTACTTC
CDR3: CASSLSGGEETQYF

J: TRBJ2-7
D: .
V: TRBV7-9
size: .
DNA: TGTGCCAGCAGCCAATCTGGAGGGTACGAGCAGTACTTC
CDR3: CASSQSGGYEQYF